Listed below are T cell receptor beta chains from one sample, sequenced in a study of cytomegalovirus exposure and HLA in healthy donors. The repertoire was sequenced with immunoSEQ multiplex PCR; TCRdb's copy has only in-frame clones and lacks some. Of 100,000 to 150,000 clones in the sample, around 82% were seen once. The sample comprised PBMCs. The source is a man aged 35 to 55 in good health and CMV-seronegative. Each CDR3 is given with its conserved first and last residue. D genes are given only for firm matches. The listing skips clone size in some rows; elsewhere it reads once, few, many or a size class.

j_gene	abundance	d_gene	len	v_gene	CDR3nt	CDR3aa
TRBJ1-4	.	TRBD1	14	TRBV19	TGTGCCAGTAGAGCGGACAGGGTCTTTGAAAAACTGTTTTTT	CASRADRVFEKLFF
TRBJ1-1	.	.	13	TRBV19	TGTGCCAGTAGGGGCAGCTCAATGGTGGAAGCTTTCTTT	CASRGSSMVEAFF
TRBJ1-1	.	TRBD1	14	TRBV7-9	TGTGCCAGCAGGGTGGACAGGGGCAACACTGAAGCTTTCTTT	CASRVDRGNTEAFF
TRBJ1-2	.	.	14	TRBV9	TGTGCCAGCAGCGTAGCCACAGCTAACTATGGCTACACCTTC	CASSVATANYGYTF
TRBJ2-7	.	.	14	TRBV11-3	TGTGCCAGCAGCCCGCACGGGAAACCCTACGAGCAGTACTTC	CASSPHGKPYEQYF
TRBJ1-2	few	.	14	TRBV4-3	TGCGCCAGCAGCCAAGATGTAGCTAACTATGGCTACACCTTC	CASSQDVANYGYTF
TRBJ2-7	.	.	10	TRBV20-1	TGCAGTGCTCACAGCTACGAGCAGTACTTC	CSAHSYEQYF
TRBJ2-2	.	TRBD2	14	TRBV7-2	TGTGCCAGTACGGGAGGGCCGAACACCGGGGAGCTGTTTTTT	CASTGGPNTGELFF
TRBJ2-7	.	TRBD1	13	TRBV19	TGTGCCAGTAGTATCGACAGGGTGGACGAGCAGTACTTC	CASSIDRVDEQYF
TRBJ1-5	.	.	15	TRBV7-2	TGTGCCAGCAGCTTAGACAGGGCCTCGATCTCACCCCAGCATTTT	CASSLDRASISPQHF
TRBJ2-2	.	TRBD1	15	TRBV5-1	TGCGCCAGCAGCTTCAGGGACAGGGGGACCGGGGAGCTGTTTTTT	CASSFRDRGTGELFF
TRBJ2-3	.	.	15	TRBV28	TGTGCCAGCAGTTTATGGCAGGGGATTCCAGATACGCAGTATTTT	CASSLWQGIPDTQYF
TRBJ2-1	.	.	15	TRBV19	TGTGCCAGTAGTACGCAGGGACAAAGCTACAATGAGCAGTTCTTC	CASSTQGQSYNEQFF
TRBJ2-1	once	.	12	TRBV30	TGTGCCTGGAGTCGACAGTTCAATGAGCAGTTCTTC	CAWSRQFNEQFF
TRBJ2-7	.	.	12	TRBV7-9	TGTGCCAGCAGCCCGACCGCGGGGGAGCAGTACTTC	CASSPTAGEQYF
TRBJ1-2	.	TRBD1	16	TRBV7-2	TGTGCCAGCAGCCCTAGGACCGGGACAGGCCAAGGGGGCTACACCTTC	CASSPRTGTGQGGYTF
TRBJ2-5	.	.	13	TRBV19	TGTGCCAGTAGTATGGCAGGTCAAGAGACCCAGTACTTC	CASSMAGQETQYF
TRBJ2-2	.	TRBD2	16	TRBV4-3	TGCGCCAGCAGCCAAGATGGGACGGGGGGCACCGGGGAGCTGTTTTTT	CASSQDGTGGTGELFF
TRBJ2-5	.	TRBD2	13	TRBV25-1	TGTGCCAGCAGCGGGGGGGCCCGCGAGACCCAGTACTTC	CASSGGARETQYF
TRBJ1-2	.	.	13	TRBV6-5	TGTGCCAGCAGCCCTACCAGGAATCGTGGCTACACCTTC	CASSPTRNRGYTF
TRBJ1-2	.	.	11	TRBV20-1	TGCAGTGCAACCCAAGAGGGTGGCTACACCTTC	CSATQEGGYTF
TRBJ2-2	.	TRBD1	16	TRBV27	TGTGCCAGCAGTCGAATACCGGGACAGGGTTCCGGGGAGCTGTTTTTT	CASSRIPGQGSGELFF
TRBJ1-1	.	.	13	TRBV7-2	TGTGCCAGCAGCTCCAGGGGAAATACTGAAGCTTTCTTT	CASSSRGNTEAFF
TRBJ2-5	.	.	15	TRBV19	TGTGCCAGTAGCCCACCCCGGTCGGGGAAAGAGACCCAGTACTTC	CASSPPRSGKETQYF
TRBJ1-1	.	TRBD1	12	TRBV19	TGTGCCAGTACCCGACAGGGCACTGAAGCTTTCTTT	CASTRQGTEAFF
TRBJ1-1	.	.	13	TRBV2	TGTGCCAGCAACAGGGAAATGAACACTGAAGCTTTCTTT	CASNREMNTEAFF
TRBJ1-5	.	TRBD1	15	TRBV6-6	TGTGCCAGCAGTGGGACCAGACAGGGCGGTCAGCCCCAGCATTTT	CASSGTRQGGQPQHF
TRBJ2-2	.	TRBD1	15	TRBV5-1	TGCGCCAGCAGCTCCGGGACAGGGGTAATCGGGGAGCTGTTTTTT	CASSSGTGVIGELFF
TRBJ1-2	.	TRBD1	17	TRBV15	TGTGCCACCAGCAGAGATAGAGGGGGACAGCTACTATATGGCTACACCTTC	CATSRDRGGQLLYGYTF
TRBJ1-1	.	.	13	TRBV6-4	TGTGCCAGCAGCCAGACACTCTACACTGAAGCTTTCTTT	CASSQTLYTEAFF